This T cell receptor (beta chain) was found in a study of cytomegalovirus exposure and HLA in healthy donors. Study-wide context: The Caucasian-associated ancestry cluster held over 65% of around 380 genotyped donors.

With 60 Vbeta and 13 Jbeta primers, the PCR was carried out. Here immunoSEQ multiplex PCR was the method, and the copy in TCRdb shows in-frame clones only, minus some. The table has some 140,000 clones, 75% to 85% seen once; the top ten hold 3% to 3.5%. About this clone: The target antigen is unknown.

Study-wide findings and caveats: Most TCR sequences were uncommon, yet certain public TCRs appeared in many donors. Presence/absence analyses rested on an assumption that sequencing depth was roughly uniform across donors. The authors listed some 150 TCR beta chains as cytomegalovirus-associated.

With V trimmed by 5 bases and J by 6 bases, 10 bases remained unmatched. Germline V gene lookup returns CDR1 MNHEY and CDR2 SMNVEV (reference sequence). The CDR3 totals 15 residues. The sample taken for sequencing was PBMCs. V is TRBV27 and J is TRBJ1-5, with 7 bases lining up with TRBD1. The receptor was derived from a female donor in good health and CMV-seronegative. The CDR3 spells CASSEGQGVTQPQHF. CDR3 bases: TGTGCCAGCAGTGAAGGGCAGGGGGTGACTCAGCCCCAGCATTTT.